One T cell receptor (beta chain) is described in this entry. The antigen is unknown. Noted time point: newly diagnosed, previously untreated cHL patient sample. Applied to thawed PBMCs, magnetic negative selection was the method used to isolate CD8+ T cells. PBMCs representing newly diagnosed, untreated classical Hodgkin lymphoma functioned as the comparison. The record originates from a study of PD-1 blockade in classical Hodgkin lymphoma. Findings and caveats of the study: Causes of the repertoire differences remain undefined, possibly disease activity or prior therapy. Reported baseline diversity: healthy donors highest, relapsed/refractory patients lowest.

Trimming shortened V by 5 bases and J by 5 bases, and 8 bases separated the two germline ends. The CDR3 contains 12 residues. Germline V CDR1 and CDR2: MNHNY, SVGAGI (reference sequence). Here immunoSEQ multiplex PCR was the method, and the copy in TCRdb shows in-frame clones only, minus some. The sample shows over 20,000 clones, roughly 89% of them seen only once. The rearrangement uses TRBV6-6 and TRBJ2-3; D unresolved. Sequenced sample: CD8+ T cells from blood. The TCR comes from a human donor with classical Hodgkin lymphoma. CDR3 nucleotide sequence: TGTGCCAGCAGTCCCCCGGGAGATACGCAGTATTTT. Its protein product is CASSPPGDTQYF.